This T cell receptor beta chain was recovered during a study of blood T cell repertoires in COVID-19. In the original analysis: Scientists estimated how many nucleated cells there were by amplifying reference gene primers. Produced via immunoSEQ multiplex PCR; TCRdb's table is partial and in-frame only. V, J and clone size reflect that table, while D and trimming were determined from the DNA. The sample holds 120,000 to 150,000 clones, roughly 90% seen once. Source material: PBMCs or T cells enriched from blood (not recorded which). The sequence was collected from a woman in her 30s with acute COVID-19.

The CDR3 nucleotides are TGTGCCAGCAGGGGGACTAGCGCGCGCGAGCAGTACTTC. Translated: CASRGTSAREQYF. The chain carries TRBV6-5 and TRBJ2-7, with TRBD2 matching 10 bases. The germline gives CDR1 MNHEY, CDR2 SVGAGI. After removal of 6 bases from V and 6 bases from J, the junction contained 5 bases not matched to a gene. The CDR3 length is 13 residues.